This T cell receptor beta chain originates from a study of T-cell memory formation after mild COVID-19. MiXCR, run by TCRdb on the 5' RACE reads, gives a single entry per CDR3 protein. The sample has 450,000 to 650,000 distinct CDR3 sequences, under 20% seen once; the top ten hold around 12%. The CDR3 is 11 amino acids. V lost 6 bases to trimming and J lost 10 bases, with 12 bases between them. The study, taken as a whole, reports: Pre-infection memory showed some responding clones, and this suggested that cross-reactive memory joined. CM and EM subsets held most contracting CD4+ clones; EMRA held CD8+ ones.

This clonotype was counted only a few times. Its antigen is undetermined. The TCR comes from an adult woman who had mild COVID-19 (a few samples of this study predate the infection). Cell type and time point are not known. Specimen: PBMCs or a T cell subset sorted from them (not recorded which). This sequence joins TRBV12-3 or TRBV12-4 and TRBJ1-1; D perhaps matches TRBD1 (6 bases). The CDR3 is CASSPGRGAFF. As DNA, the CDR3 is TGTGCCAGCAGCCCAGGCAGGGGAGCTTTCTTT.